This is a list of T cell receptor beta chains from one sample in a study of cytomegalovirus exposure and HLA in healthy donors. The table came from immunoSEQ multiplex PCR; TCRdb's copy has only in-frame clones and leaves some out. The table records roughly 140,000 clones, approximately 68% of them present only once. Input material: PBMCs. The receptors were sampled from a man aged 55 to 70 in good health and CMV-seronegative. Each CDR3 is given with its conserved first and last residue. Expanded clones are given a class, and other clones once, few, many or no size at all.

CDR3aa	v_gene	len	abundance	j_gene
CASSFGRADGTEAFF	TRBV28	15	-	TRBJ1-1
CAWMGGRVSGNTIYF	TRBV30	15	-	TRBJ1-3
CASSAKIAGGPVEQFF	TRBV9	16	-	TRBJ2-1
CASTPLRADFKNIQYF	TRBV7-9	16	-	TRBJ2-4
CASSVAEREGAFF	TRBV9	13	once	TRBJ1-1
CASSLPQGSYGYTF	TRBV5-1	14	-	TRBJ1-2
CASSLGQMNTEAFF	TRBV7-6	14	-	TRBJ1-1
CASRRSESEFF	TRBV6-6	11	-	TRBJ2-1
CSVSWSPGDTEAFF	TRBV29-1	14	-	TRBJ1-1
CASSIEGGTGRYGYTF	TRBV19	16	-	TRBJ1-2